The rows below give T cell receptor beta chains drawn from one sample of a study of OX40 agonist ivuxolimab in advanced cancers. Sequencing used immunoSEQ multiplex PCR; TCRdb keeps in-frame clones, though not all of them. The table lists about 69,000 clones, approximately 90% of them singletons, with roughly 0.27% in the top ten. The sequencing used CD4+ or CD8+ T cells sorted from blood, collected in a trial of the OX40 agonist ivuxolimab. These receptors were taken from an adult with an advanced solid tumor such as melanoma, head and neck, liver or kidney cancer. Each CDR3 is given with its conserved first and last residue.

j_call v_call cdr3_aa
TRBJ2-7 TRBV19 CASSATTGPLEQYF
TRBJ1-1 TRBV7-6 CASSFGRQGASEAFF
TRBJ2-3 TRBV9 CASSVELAGSRADTQYF
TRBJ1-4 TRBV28 CASSLQGGGEKLFF
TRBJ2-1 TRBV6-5 CASRLAGTNEQFF
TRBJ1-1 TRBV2 CASSEALRGNTEAFF
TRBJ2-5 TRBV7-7 CASSLFPGQGETQYF
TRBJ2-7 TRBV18 CASSPTSGWEQYF
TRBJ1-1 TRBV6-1 CASSLQGRAFF
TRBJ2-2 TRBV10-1 CASSDPILGELFF
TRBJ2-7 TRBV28 CASSLGRGSYEQYF
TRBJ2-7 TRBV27 CASSPPLGARKYEQYF
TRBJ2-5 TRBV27 CASSYRRSGTGQETQYF
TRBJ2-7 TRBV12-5 CASGLQLASYEQYF
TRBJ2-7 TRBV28 CASSLDDRLRCEQYF
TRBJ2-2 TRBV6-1 CASSEARSRTGELFF
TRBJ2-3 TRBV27 CASTRGTSASPDTQYF
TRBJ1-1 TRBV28 CASSTFRGNTEAFF
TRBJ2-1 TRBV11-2 CASRRTGGATYNEQFF
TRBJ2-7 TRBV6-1 CASSAQLAGNKQYF
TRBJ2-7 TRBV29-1 CSVEPTRGSDEQYF
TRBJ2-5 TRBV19 CASSTTTGGIETQYF
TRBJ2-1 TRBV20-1 CSARAPGGRFF
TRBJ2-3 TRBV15 CATSRPSSYTQYF
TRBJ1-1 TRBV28 CASSPFSVRLNTEAFF
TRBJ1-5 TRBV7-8 CASSLLGARVYQPQHF
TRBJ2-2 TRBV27 CATRRTSGSIDTGELFF